This T cell receptor beta chain was recovered during a study of blood T cell repertoires in COVID-19. Across the whole study: The samples span acute and convalescent COVID-19 from the United States, Italy and Spain. Sources were T cells, B-cell-depleted T cells, or PBMCs; the material itself was cDNA or gDNA.

CDR1 is SGHNT and CDR2 is YYREEE in the germline V gene (reference sequence). CDR3 size: 13 residues. V lost 1 base and J lost 4, with 8 bases in between. Original processing notes: Reference gene primer amplification gave estimated nucleated cell counts. Assay used: immunoSEQ multiplex PCR; TCRdb lists only in-frame clones, some missing. V, J and clone size derive from that table, while D and trimming were established from the DNA sequence. The data contain 180,000 or so clones, about 90% of them seen just once; the ten biggest clones take up 1% to 1.5%. The sequenced material came from PBMCs or T cells enriched from blood (not recorded which). The chain carries TRBV5-4 and TRBJ2-5, with D maybe TRBD2 (5 bases). The sequence derives from a human donor with acute COVID-19. The donor label of this sample is uncertain. The CDR3 loop is CASSLPEGETQYF. The DNA for the CDR3 is TGTGCCAGCAGCTTGCCAGAGGGAGAGACCCAGTACTTC.